The 11 T cell receptor beta chains in this list originate from one sample, sequenced in a study of shared clonotypes between healthy human individuals. Sequencing used immunoSEQ multiplex PCR; TCRdb keeps in-frame clones, though not all of them. The sample has about 680,000 clones, around 73% seen once. Sequencing was carried out using memory CD4+ T cells sorted from blood. Indicated subset: CD45RA-negative fraction. The source of these receptors is a woman in her 30s in good health.

The genes are TRBV6-5 and TRBJ1-5; D is perhaps TRBD1 (6 bases). V was cut by 2 bases and J by 7 bases, with 9 bases left in between. The CDR3 is 13 amino acids. Per germline, CDR1 MNHEY and CDR2 SVGAGI. The CDR3 sequence is CASSYEGGQPQHF. DNA of the CDR3: TGTGCCAGCAGTTACGAGGGGGGCCAGCCCCAGCATTTT.

V gene TRBV5-4 combines with J gene TRBJ1-5; D unresolved. Per the germline V gene, CDR1 is SGHNT and CDR2 is YYREEE (reference sequence). Between the trimmed V and J ends, which lost 4 bases and 6 bases, there was a span of 11 bases. The CDR3 covers 13 residues. The CDR3 coding sequence is TGTGCCAGCAGCGTAGATGTGGGTCAGCCCCAGCATTTT. Amino acid sequence: CASSVDVGQPQHF.

The rearrangement uses TRBV5-4 and TRBJ1-4; the D gene is possibly TRBD1 (5 bases). The V end was cut by 4 bases, the J end by 6 bases, with 13 bases between. The CDR3 is 14 residues long. Germline V gene data show CDR1 as SGHNT and CDR2 as YYREEE (reference sequence). CDR3 region: CASSSAGRYEKLFF. The CDR3 region has the DNA TGTGCCAGCAGCAGTGCAGGGCGGTATGAAAAACTGTTTTTT.

Only a few counts were recorded for this clone. The V and J genes are TRBV18 and TRBJ2-1, with a weak D call TRBD2 (5 bases). The germline gives CDR1 KGHSH, CDR2 LQKENI. The CDR3 totals 15 residues. The V end was cut by 2 bases, the J end by 9 bases, with 17 bases between. The CDR3 sequence is CASSPGGPQAGEQFF. In DNA, the CDR3 is TGTGCCAGCTCACCAGGAGGCCCGCAGGCAGGTGAGCAGTTCTTC.

The chain employs TRBV30 and TRBJ1-2; D remains unclear. Germline V gene data show CDR1 as GTSNPN and CDR2 as SVGIG (reference sequence). The germline V and J ends were trimmed by 2 bases and 4 bases, with 5 bases remaining between them. The CDR3 extends over 11 amino acids. The CDR3 DNA follows: TGTGCCTGGAGTCACCTCTATGGCTACACCTTC. It specifies CAWSHLYGYTF.

This clone was observed at least ten times. This sequence joins TRBV5-1 and TRBJ1-2, with TRBD1 identical over 9 bases. Per germline, CDR1 SGHRS and CDR2 YFSETQ. V lost 3 bases, J lost 3 bases, and 12 bases stayed unmatched. The CDR3 has 17 residues. The CDR3 region has the DNA TGCGCCAGCAGCTGGCCTAGGACAGGGGAGTTTGACTATGGCTACACCTTC. As protein: CASSWPRTGEFDYGYTF.

Many counts were recorded for this clone. The chain recombines TRBV27 with TRBJ2-1; a possible D gene is TRBD2 (5 bases). The CDR3 sequence is 24 residues long. The germline gives CDR1 MNHEY, CDR2 SMNVEV (reference sequence). V was cut by 1 base and J by 0 bases, with 34 bases left in between. CDR3 loop: CASSLFSPAPNSADKRFSYNEQFF. The CDR3 DNA sequence: TGTGCCAGCAGTTTATTCTCCCCAGCTCCTAATAGCGCTGATAAGAGGTTCTCCTACAATGAGCAGTTCTTC.

Concerning this clone itself: A much larger clone differs by one base, so this may be a read error. This same CDR3 is encoded by further DNA sequences in the sample. The chain recombines TRBV7-9 with TRBJ2-7; 9 nucleotides match TRBD1. Looked up from germline, CDR1 is SEHNR and CDR2 is FQNEAQ (reference sequence). V lost 5 bases to trimming and J lost 2 bases; unmatched junction nucleotides: 4. The CDR3 is 14 residues long. The CDR3 sequence: CASSPGQGTYEQYF. CDR3 nucleotide sequence: TGTGCCAGCAGCCCGGGACAGGGTACCTACGAGCAGTACTTC.

The sample holds a few counts of this clone. The chain has TRBV30 and TRBJ1-1; TRBD1 agrees at 8 bases. This CDR3 region has 15 residues. V shed 2 bases and J 7 bases; nucleotides not matched to a gene: 12. Germline loops: CDR1 GTSNPN, CDR2 SVGIG (reference sequence). The CDR3 nucleotides are TGTGCCTGGAGTAAGCGGGGGGCAGGGGGCGGTGAAGCTTTCTTT. Amino acids: CAWSKRGAGGGEAFF.

The chain is built from TRBV6-5 and TRBJ2-7, with TRBD1 identical over 8 bases. The CDR3 consists of 15 residues. Germline CDR1 and CDR2: MNHEY and SVGAGI. The trim removed 3 bases at V and 1 base at J, leaving 5 bases unmatched. CDR3 in amino acids: CASSYHWDRSYEQYF. CDR3 in DNA: TGTGCCAGCAGTTATCACTGGGACAGGTCCTACGAGCAGTACTTC.

J is TRBJ2-1 and V is TRBV6-1, with 11 positions matching TRBD2. V was clipped by 6 bases and J by 5 bases; unmatched bases: 6. CDR1 and CDR2 (germline): MNHNS, SASEGT. CDR3 size: 15 residues. The CDR3 nucleotides are TGTGCCAGCAGCCCTGGACTAGCGGGTAACAATGAGCAGTTCTTC. Translation: CASSPGLAGNNEQFF.